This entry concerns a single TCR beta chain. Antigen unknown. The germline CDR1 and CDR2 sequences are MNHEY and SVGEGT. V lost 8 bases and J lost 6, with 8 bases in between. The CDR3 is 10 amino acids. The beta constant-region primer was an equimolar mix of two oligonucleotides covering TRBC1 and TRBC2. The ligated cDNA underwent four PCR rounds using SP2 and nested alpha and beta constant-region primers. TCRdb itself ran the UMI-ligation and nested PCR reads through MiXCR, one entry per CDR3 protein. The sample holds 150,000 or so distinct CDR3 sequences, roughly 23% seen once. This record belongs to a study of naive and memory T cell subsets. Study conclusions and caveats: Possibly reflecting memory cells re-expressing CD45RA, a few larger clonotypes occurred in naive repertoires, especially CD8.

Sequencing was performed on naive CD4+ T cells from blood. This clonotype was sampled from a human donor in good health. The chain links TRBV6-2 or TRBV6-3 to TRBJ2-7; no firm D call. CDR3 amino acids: CASGVLEQYF. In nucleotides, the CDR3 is TGTGCCAGCGGGGTTCTCGAGCAGTACTTC.